These T cell receptor beta chains were read from a single sample in a study of blood T cell repertoires in COVID-19. The assay was immunoSEQ multiplex PCR, and TCRdb's table has in-frame clones only and misses some. The data show 200,000 to 250,000 clones, about 83% seen once. Sequencing was done on a sample of PBMCs or T cells enriched from blood (not recorded which). These receptors were collected from a woman aged 35 to 49 who had been exposed to COVID-19. CDR3s include the opening cysteine and the closing phenylalanine or tryptophan. Fields, in order: J gene, clone size, V gene, D gene, CDR3 protein, CDR3 DNA. The D gene is left open where the match is weak. A row's size may be missing; if present it is once, few, many or a size class.

J gene: TRBJ1-1
clone size: -
V gene: TRBV19
D gene: TRBD1
CDR3 protein: CASSIDRVDTEAFF
CDR3 DNA: TGTGCCAGTAGTATCGACAGGGTGGACACTGAAGCTTTCTTT

J gene: TRBJ1-1
clone size: once
V gene: TRBV19
D gene: TRBD1
CDR3 protein: CASSPRTGVNTEAFF
CDR3 DNA: TGTGCCAGTAGTCCCCGGACAGGAGTGAACACTGAAGCTTTCTTT

J gene: TRBJ2-2
clone size: -
V gene: TRBV11-1
D gene: TRBD1
CDR3 protein: CASSWGQGGTGELFF
CDR3 DNA: TGTGCCAGCAGTTGGGGACAGGGAGGCACCGGGGAGCTGTTTTTT

J gene: TRBJ2-7
clone size: -
V gene: TRBV7-2
D gene: TRBD2
CDR3 protein: CASSSLAAGEEQYF
CDR3 DNA: TGTGCCAGCAGCTCATTAGCGGCGGGGGAGGAGCAGTACTTC

J gene: TRBJ2-1
clone size: -
V gene: TRBV3-1/TRBV3-2
D gene: -
CDR3 protein: CASSLSGTSTRHNNEQFF
CDR3 DNA: TGTGCCAGCAGCCTTTCCGGGACTTCCACCCGACATAACAATGAGCAGTTCTTC

J gene: TRBJ1-1
clone size: -
V gene: TRBV9
D gene: -
CDR3 protein: CASAQGAGAEAFF
CDR3 DNA: TGTGCCAGCGCACAGGGCGCTGGGGCTGAAGCTTTCTTT

J gene: TRBJ1-2
clone size: -
V gene: TRBV11-2
D gene: TRBD1
CDR3 protein: CASSQGVDWGYTF
CDR3 DNA: TGTGCCAGCAGCCAGGGGGTGGATTGGGGCTACACCTTC

J gene: TRBJ2-3
clone size: few
V gene: TRBV2
D gene: TRBD2
CDR3 protein: CASTAYAGGQDTQYF
CDR3 DNA: TGTGCCAGCACCGCGTATGCGGGGGGGCAAGATACGCAGTATTTT

J gene: TRBJ1-2
clone size: -
V gene: TRBV7-3
D gene: -
CDR3 protein: CASSSPSGGYTF
CDR3 DNA: TGTGCCAGCAGCTCCCCCTCGGGTGGCTACACCTTC

J gene: TRBJ1-3
clone size: -
V gene: TRBV11-2
D gene: TRBD1
CDR3 protein: CASSPWDRGPDTIYF
CDR3 DNA: TGTGCCAGCAGCCCGTGGGACAGGGGGCCAGACACCATATATTTT

J gene: TRBJ2-4
clone size: -
V gene: TRBV5-6
D gene: -
CDR3 protein: CASSFYSKNIQYF
CDR3 DNA: TGTGCCAGCAGCTTCTATAGCAAAAACATTCAGTACTTC

J gene: TRBJ1-1
clone size: -
V gene: TRBV11-3
D gene: -
CDR3 protein: CASSLSQNTEAFF
CDR3 DNA: TGTGCCAGCAGCTTAAGCCAGAACACTGAAGCTTTCTTT

J gene: TRBJ1-2
clone size: few
V gene: TRBV7-6
D gene: -
CDR3 protein: CASSPDRNYGYTF
CDR3 DNA: TGTGCCAGCAGCCCTGACAGGAACTATGGCTACACCTTC

J gene: TRBJ2-7
clone size: once
V gene: TRBV7-2
D gene: TRBD2
CDR3 protein: CASSSRGGSYEQYF
CDR3 DNA: TGTGCCAGCAGCTCTCGGGGGGGCAGCTACGAGCAGTACTTC

J gene: TRBJ2-5
clone size: -
V gene: TRBV4-1
D gene: -
CDR3 protein: CASSQRSETQYF
CDR3 DNA: TGCGCCAGCAGCCAACGGTCGGAGACCCAGTACTTC

J gene: TRBJ1-6
clone size: -
V gene: TRBV18
D gene: -
CDR3 protein: CASRQGGGNSPLHF
CDR3 DNA: TGTGCCAGCCGCCAAGGTGGGGGCAATTCACCCCTCCACTTT

J gene: TRBJ2-3
clone size: -
V gene: TRBV6-5
D gene: TRBD2
CDR3 protein: CASAGGWLITDTQYF
CDR3 DNA: TGTGCCAGCGCGGGAGGTTGGCTTATCACAGATACGCAGTATTTT

J gene: TRBJ1-1
clone size: -
V gene: TRBV29-1
D gene: TRBD1
CDR3 protein: CSVEVRTGSTEAFF
CDR3 DNA: TGCAGCGTTGAAGTGAGGACAGGGAGTACTGAAGCTTTCTTT

J gene: TRBJ1-4
clone size: -
V gene: TRBV25-1
D gene: TRBD1
CDR3 protein: CASSEGTAPNEKLFF
CDR3 DNA: TGTGCCAGCAGTGAAGGGACAGCACCTAATGAAAAACTGTTTTTT

J gene: TRBJ1-1
clone size: -
V gene: TRBV15
D gene: TRBD1
CDR3 protein: CATSPTSGQGLPVRAFF
CDR3 DNA: TGTGCCACCAGCCCTACCTCCGGACAGGGCCTACCAGTTAGAGCTTTCTTT

J gene: TRBJ1-2
clone size: -
V gene: TRBV6-5
D gene: -
CDR3 protein: CASSYSRGSHNYGYTF
CDR3 DNA: TGTGCCAGCAGTTACTCGAGAGGCTCCCACAACTATGGCTACACCTTC

J gene: TRBJ1-6
clone size: -
V gene: TRBV18
D gene: -
CDR3 protein: CASSPGQGLNSPLHF
CDR3 DNA: TGTGCCAGCTCACCCGGGCAGGGGTTAAATTCACCCCTCCACTTT

J gene: TRBJ1-1
clone size: few
V gene: TRBV4-1
D gene: -
CDR3 protein: CASSQDRPGLTEAFF
CDR3 DNA: TGCGCCAGCAGCCAAGATAGGCCAGGGCTGACTGAAGCTTTCTTT

J gene: TRBJ1-1
clone size: -
V gene: TRBV7-9
D gene: -
CDR3 protein: CASSLEGDNTEAFF
CDR3 DNA: TGTGCCAGCAGCTTAGAAGGGGATAACACTGAAGCTTTCTTT

J gene: TRBJ1-1
clone size: -
V gene: TRBV7-2
D gene: TRBD1
CDR3 protein: CASSPDRVGAFF
CDR3 DNA: TGTGCCAGCAGCCCCGACAGGGTTGGAGCTTTCTTT

J gene: TRBJ1-4
clone size: -
V gene: TRBV28
D gene: -
CDR3 protein: CASSLNGEKLFF
CDR3 DNA: TGTGCCAGCAGTTTAAACGGGGAAAAACTGTTTTTT

J gene: TRBJ2-3
clone size: few
V gene: TRBV4-3
D gene: -
CDR3 protein: CASSLQGTTKRDTQYF
CDR3 DNA: TGCGCCAGCAGCCTCCAAGGAACTACTAAAAGAGATACGCAGTATTTT

J gene: TRBJ1-1
clone size: -
V gene: TRBV29-1
D gene: -
CDR3 protein: CSVEQAMNTEAFF
CDR3 DNA: TGCAGCGTTGAACAGGCCATGAACACTGAAGCTTTCTTT

J gene: TRBJ1-4
clone size: -
V gene: TRBV5-1
D gene: -
CDR3 protein: CASSPGTVATNEKLFF
CDR3 DNA: TGCGCCAGCAGCCCGGGGACTGTTGCAACTAATGAAAAACTGTTTTTT

J gene: TRBJ1-1
clone size: -
V gene: TRBV28
D gene: -
CDR3 protein: CASSLTGTNTEAFF
CDR3 DNA: TGTGCCAGCAGTTTAACAGGGACGAACACTGAAGCTTTCTTT

J gene: TRBJ1-1
clone size: many
V gene: TRBV28
D gene: -
CDR3 protein: CASSLAPYGTEAFF
CDR3 DNA: TGTGCCAGCAGTTTGGCACCGTACGGGACTGAAGCTTTCTTT

J gene: TRBJ1-4
clone size: -
V gene: TRBV19
D gene: TRBD1
CDR3 protein: CASSPRTGTPEKLFF
CDR3 DNA: TGTGCCAGTAGTCCAAGGACAGGAACCCCTGAAAAACTGTTTTTT

J gene: TRBJ1-5
clone size: -
V gene: TRBV5-5
D gene: TRBD1
CDR3 protein: CASSTGQSNQPQHF
CDR3 DNA: TGTGCCAGCAGCACGGGACAGAGCAATCAGCCCCAGCATTTT

J gene: TRBJ1-4
clone size: -
V gene: TRBV7-8
D gene: -
CDR3 protein: CASSLDRNEKLFF
CDR3 DNA: TGTGCCAGCAGCTTAGACAGGAATGAAAAACTGTTTTTT

J gene: TRBJ1-2
clone size: -
V gene: TRBV19
D gene: -
CDR3 protein: CASSNPLGRGDNYGYTF
CDR3 DNA: TGTGCCAGTAGTAACCCCCTGGGCAGGGGAGATAACTATGGCTACACCTTC

J gene: TRBJ2-1
clone size: -
V gene: TRBV3-1/TRBV3-2
D gene: TRBD2
CDR3 protein: CASSQITSGGAEQFF
CDR3 DNA: TGTGCCAGCAGCCAGATTACTAGCGGGGGGGCCGAGCAGTTCTTC

J gene: TRBJ2-1
clone size: -
V gene: TRBV19
D gene: TRBD2
CDR3 protein: CASSRSGGAYNEQFF
CDR3 DNA: TGTGCCAGTAGTAGAAGCGGGGGGGCATACAATGAGCAGTTCTTC

J gene: TRBJ2-3
clone size: -
V gene: TRBV12-3/TRBV12-4
D gene: -
CDR3 protein: CASSYQATDTQYF
CDR3 DNA: TGTGCCAGCAGTTATCAGGCGACAGATACGCAGTATTTT

J gene: TRBJ2-1
clone size: -
V gene: TRBV2
D gene: TRBD2
CDR3 protein: CASEFGGGGNEQFF
CDR3 DNA: TGTGCCAGCGAATTCGGCGGGGGGGGCAATGAGCAGTTCTTC

J gene: TRBJ1-2
clone size: -
V gene: TRBV4-3
D gene: TRBD1
CDR3 protein: CASSQRQGDNYGYTF
CDR3 DNA: TGCGCCAGCAGCCAAAGACAGGGGGACAACTATGGCTACACCTTC

J gene: TRBJ1-2
clone size: -
V gene: TRBV19
D gene: TRBD1
CDR3 protein: CASSLRDRALGYTF
CDR3 DNA: TGTGCCAGTAGCCTCCGGGACAGGGCCCTGGGCTACACCTTC

J gene: TRBJ1-1
clone size: -
V gene: TRBV5-1
D gene: -
CDR3 protein: CASSLAPGMNTEAFF
CDR3 DNA: TGCGCCAGCAGCTTGGCCCCAGGTATGAACACTGAAGCTTTCTTT

J gene: TRBJ2-7
clone size: -
V gene: TRBV11-2
D gene: TRBD2
CDR3 protein: CASSTRLAGEEQYF
CDR3 DNA: TGTGCCAGCAGCACCCGGCTAGCGGGGGAAGAGCAGTACTTC

J gene: TRBJ1-5
clone size: -
V gene: TRBV2
D gene: -
CDR3 protein: CASSEVGIGNQPQHF
CDR3 DNA: TGTGCCAGCAGTGAGGTCGGGATTGGCAATCAGCCCCAGCATTTT